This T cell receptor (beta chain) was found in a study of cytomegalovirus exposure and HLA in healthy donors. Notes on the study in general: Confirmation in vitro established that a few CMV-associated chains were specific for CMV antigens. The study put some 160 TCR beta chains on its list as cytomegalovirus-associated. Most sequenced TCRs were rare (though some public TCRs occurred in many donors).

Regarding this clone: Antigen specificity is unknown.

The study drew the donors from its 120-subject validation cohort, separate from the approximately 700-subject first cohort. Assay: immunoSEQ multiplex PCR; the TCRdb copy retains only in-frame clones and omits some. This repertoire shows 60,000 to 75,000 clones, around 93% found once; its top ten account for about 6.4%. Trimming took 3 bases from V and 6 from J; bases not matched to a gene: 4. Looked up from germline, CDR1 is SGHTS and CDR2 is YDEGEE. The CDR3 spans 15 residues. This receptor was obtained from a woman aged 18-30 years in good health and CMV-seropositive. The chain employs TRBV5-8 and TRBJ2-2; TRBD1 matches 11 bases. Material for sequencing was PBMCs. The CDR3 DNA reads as TGTGCCAGCAGCTCCTCGGGACAGGGGGCCGGGGAGCTGTTTTTT. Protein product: CASSSSGQGAGELFF.